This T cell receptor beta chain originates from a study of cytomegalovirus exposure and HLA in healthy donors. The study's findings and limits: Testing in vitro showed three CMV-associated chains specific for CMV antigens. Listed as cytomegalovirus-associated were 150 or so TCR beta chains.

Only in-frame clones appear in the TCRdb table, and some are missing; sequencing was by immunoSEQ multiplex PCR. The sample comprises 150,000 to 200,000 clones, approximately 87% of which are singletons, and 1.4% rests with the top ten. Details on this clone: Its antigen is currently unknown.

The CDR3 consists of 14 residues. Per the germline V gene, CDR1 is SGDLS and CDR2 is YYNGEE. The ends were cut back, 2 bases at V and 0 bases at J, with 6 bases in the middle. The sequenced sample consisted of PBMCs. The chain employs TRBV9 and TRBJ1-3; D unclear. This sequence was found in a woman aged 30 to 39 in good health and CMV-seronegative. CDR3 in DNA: TGTGCCAGCAGCGTCACAGACTCTGGAAACACCATATATTTT. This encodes CASSVTDSGNTIYF.